These T cell receptor beta chains were read from a single sample in a study of OX40 agonist ivuxolimab in advanced cancers. Generated by immunoSEQ multiplex PCR, the TCRdb table keeps only in-frame clones and is missing some. The sample includes tens of thousands of clones, about 80% of them seen just once. Sequences were derived from CD4+ or CD8+ T cells sorted from blood, sampled in a trial of the OX40 agonist ivuxolimab. The receptors originated from an adult with an advanced solid tumor such as melanoma, head and neck, liver or kidney cancer. CDR3s include the opening cysteine and the closing phenylalanine or tryptophan. The D gene is left open where the match is weak. Clone size is given for some rows only: seen once, a few or many times, or a class if the clone is expanded.

d_call,j_call,cdr3_length,v_call,clone_size,cdr3_aa,cdr3_nt
-,TRBJ2-3,14,TRBV9,-,CASSVASHTDTQYF,TGTGCCAGCAGCGTAGCTTCCCACACAGATACGCAGTATTTT
TRBD1,TRBJ1-5,13,TRBV29-1,-,CSVRTGSNQPQHF,TGCAGCGTTAGGACAGGCAGCAATCAGCCCCAGCATTTT
-,TRBJ1-4,16,TRBV11-2,-,CASSLDGSGKGEKLFF,TGTGCCAGCAGCTTAGATGGTTCAGGAAAGGGAGAAAAACTGTTTTTT
-,TRBJ1-1,15,TRBV4-2,-,CASSQVLGVNTEAFF,TGTGCCAGCAGCCAAGTTCTGGGGGTAAACACTGAAGCTTTCTTT
TRBD1,TRBJ2-6,20,TRBV5-1,-,CASSLVGPGGSQSGANVLTF,TGCGCCAGCAGCTTGGTAGGGCCAGGGGGCTCCCAGTCTGGGGCCAACGTCCTGACTTTC
-,TRBJ2-4,16,TRBV11-3,-,CASSLGGGWGKNIQYF,TGTGCCAGCAGCTTAGGCGGCGGGTGGGGCAAAAACATTCAGTACTTC
-,TRBJ2-5,15,TRBV6-5,once,CASSYGAGDQETQYF,TGTGCCAGCAGTTATGGGGCAGGGGACCAAGAGACCCAGTACTTC
-,TRBJ2-4,13,TRBV28,-,CASSLTGNGIQYF,TGTGCCAGCAGTTTAACTGGCAACGGCATTCAGTACTTC
-,TRBJ1-2,13,TRBV30,few,CAWSQGPNYGYTF,TGTGCCTGGTCACAGGGACCTAACTATGGCTACACCTTC
TRBD2,TRBJ2-1,17,TRBV7-8,-,CASSPRVPAGRNNEQFF,TGTGCCAGCAGCCCTAGGGTACCAGCGGGGAGAAACAATGAGCAGTTCTTC
-,TRBJ2-7,15,TRBV7-6,few,CASSSRTGTPYEQYF,TGTGCCAGCAGCTCTCGCACCGGGACGCCCTACGAGCAGTACTTC
-,TRBJ1-1,12,TRBV30,few,CAWSLPGTEAFF,TGTGCCTGGAGTCTTCCAGGCACTGAAGCTTTCTTT
-,TRBJ2-2,16,TRBV30,few,CAWSVNGRKNTGELFF,TGTGCCTGGAGTGTAAACGGACGGAAGAACACCGGGGAGCTGTTTTTT
-,TRBJ1-4,16,TRBV10-1,once,CASSPLYIATNEKLFF,TGCGCCAGCAGTCCCCTCTACATTGCAACTAATGAAAAACTGTTTTTT
-,TRBJ2-7,15,TRBV11-2,few,CASSLDPGSGGEQYF,TGTGCCAGCAGCTTAGATCCGGGTAGCGGCGGCGAGCAGTACTTC
-,TRBJ1-2,9,TRBV6-6,-,CASTLSYTF,TGTGCCAGCACTCTAAGCTACACCTTC
-,TRBJ1-3,15,TRBV4-3,once,CASSQDRVAGNTIYF,TGCGCCAGCAGCCAAGATCGAGTGGCGGGAAACACCATATATTTT
-,TRBJ1-2,12,TRBV5-5,-,CASTVDNYGYTF,TGTGCCAGCACTGTCGATAACTATGGCTACACCTTC